Listed below are T cell receptor beta chains from one sample, sequenced in a study of blood T cell repertoires in COVID-19. TCRdb keeps only in-frame clones here, not all; method: immunoSEQ multiplex PCR. The table includes some 100,000 clones, around four fifths detected once. The sequenced material came from peripheral blood. These TCRs come from a man between 65 and 79 years old with active or convalescent COVID-19. The CDR3 runs from the conserved cysteine through the conserved F or W. The D gene is left open where the match is weak. The listing skips clone size in some rows; elsewhere it reads once, few, many or a size class.

V	size	J	D	CDR3	DNA
TRBV29-1	NA	TRBJ2-3	NA	CSVDRSPGHPDTQYF	TGCAGCGTTGATAGGTCACCGGGACACCCAGATACGCAGTATTTT
TRBV5-1	NA	TRBJ1-2	NA	CASSLVSGDYGYTF	TGCGCCAGCAGCTTGGTTTCGGGGGACTATGGCTACACCTTC
TRBV2	NA	TRBJ2-7	TRBD1	CASSAAPGQAILGQYF	TGTGCCAGCAGCGCCGCCCCGGGACAGGCCATCCTCGGGCAGTACTTC
TRBV6-5	NA	TRBJ2-7	TRBD1	CASSPGDSYEQYF	TGTGCCAGCAGCCCCGGGGACAGTTACGAGCAGTACTTC
TRBV18	once	TRBJ2-5	NA	CASSAGGFQETQYF	TGTGCCAGCTCAGCAGGCGGGTTCCAAGAGACCCAGTACTTC
TRBV25-1	NA	TRBJ1-2	NA	CASSDREQYYGYTF	TGTGCCAGCAGTGACCGGGAACAGTACTATGGCTACACCTTC
TRBV9	NA	TRBJ1-6	NA	CASSVLGNGNSPLHF	TGTGCCAGCAGCGTCCTGGGTAACGGGAATTCACCCCTCCACTTT
TRBV24-1	NA	TRBJ1-5	NA	CATSEGSGINQPQHF	TGTGCCACCAGTGAAGGGTCAGGGATCAATCAGCCCCAGCATTTT
TRBV18	NA	TRBJ1-5	NA	CASSPQRGNQPQHF	TGTGCCAGCTCACCACAACGAGGAAATCAGCCCCAGCATTTT
TRBV30	NA	TRBJ1-2	NA	CAWSVTGNGYTF	TGTGCCTGGAGTGTAACAGGGAATGGCTACACCTTC
TRBV4-1	NA	TRBJ2-7	TRBD2	CASSQDFSRELSYEQYF	TGCGCCAGCAGCCAAGACTTTTCGCGGGAGCTTTCCTACGAGCAGTACTTC
TRBV7-9	NA	TRBJ1-2	TRBD1	CASSFNRDRASNYGYTF	TGTGCCAGCAGCTTCAATCGGGACAGGGCATCTAACTATGGCTACACCTTC
TRBV5-4	NA	TRBJ2-3	TRBD2	CASSSRLARSTDTQYF	TGTGCCAGCAGCTCAAGACTAGCGCGGAGCACAGATACGCAGTATTTT
TRBV4-3	NA	TRBJ1-5	NA	CASSEDPSNQPQHF	TGCGCCAGCTCGGAGGACCCTAGCAATCAGCCCCAGCATTTT
TRBV30	few	TRBJ1-2	TRBD1	CAWSPGQDGYTF	TGTGCCTGGAGTCCAGGACAGGATGGCTACACCTTC
TRBV3-1/TRBV3-2	NA	TRBJ2-2	TRBD1	CASRGQGLSGELFF	TGTGCCAGCAGGGGACAGGGGTTATCCGGGGAGCTGTTTTTT
TRBV5-1	few	TRBJ2-7	TRBD2	CASSRGTSGTYEQYF	TGCGCCAGCAGCCGCGGGACTAGCGGGACTTACGAGCAGTACTTC
TRBV5-8	NA	TRBJ1-2	NA	CASSWEGWQNFNYGYTF	TGTGCCAGCAGCTGGGAGGGTTGGCAGAATTTTAACTATGGCTACACCTTC
TRBV24-1	NA	TRBJ1-4	TRBD1	CATSEKGQGVEKLFF	TGTGCCACCAGTGAGAAGGGACAGGGCGTTGAAAAACTGTTTTTT
TRBV6-5	NA	TRBJ1-4	NA	CASRDYNEKLFF	TGTGCCAGCAGAGACTATAATGAAAAACTGTTTTTT
TRBV28	NA	TRBJ1-6	NA	CASSFFLAANSPLHF	TGTGCCAGCAGTTTTTTTCTGGCGGCTAATTCACCCCTCCACTTT
TRBV5-4	NA	TRBJ2-1	NA	CASNPGSSYNEQFF	TGTGCCAGCAACCCCGGGTCGTCCTACAATGAGCAGTTCTTC
TRBV5-1	NA	TRBJ1-5	NA	CASSLTGNQPQHF	TGCGCCAGCAGCTTAACGGGAAATCAGCCCCAGCATTTT
TRBV6-5	NA	TRBJ2-1	TRBD2	CASSWGLAGVGNEQFF	TGTGCCAGCAGTTGGGGACTAGCGGGAGTAGGGAATGAGCAGTTCTTC
TRBV7-9	once	TRBJ2-5	TRBD2	CASSLDILAGNGETQYF	TGTGCCAGCAGCTTAGATATACTAGCGGGAAATGGTGAGACCCAGTACTTC
TRBV19	NA	TRBJ1-2	NA	CASSPTGYGYTF	TGTGCCAGTAGCCCGACAGGATATGGCTACACCTTC
TRBV19	NA	TRBJ2-7	NA	CASSIFGASASYEQYF	TGTGCCAGTAGTATCTTCGGGGCTAGCGCATCCTACGAGCAGTACTTC
TRBV5-1	NA	TRBJ2-5	NA	CASSSDSRFQETQYF	TGCGCCAGCAGCTCGGACAGCAGGTTCCAAGAGACCCAGTACTTC